This T cell receptor (beta chain) was profiled in a study of cytomegalovirus exposure and HLA in healthy donors. The study, taken as a whole, reports: According to a subsequent analysis, TCR clusters identified in the first cohort showed a tendency to co-occur across the approximately 120 validation repertoires. With high specificity and sensitivity, the classifier reportedly diagnosed cytomegalovirus status. The study recorded about 160 TCR beta chains that were cytomegalovirus-associated. Most TCR sequences were uncommon, yet certain public TCRs appeared in many donors.

The table came from immunoSEQ multiplex PCR; TCRdb's copy has only in-frame clones and leaves some out. Here the sample spans roughly 260,000 clones, around nine tenths being singletons. As concerns this clone: Its antigen is unidentified.

Germline CDR1 and CDR2: MDHEN and SYDVKM. The CDR3 totals 16 residues. Trimming cost V 4 bases and J 0 bases, with 13 bases left between them. Specimen: PBMCs. The receptor was isolated from a young man in good health and CMV-seronegative. V usage is TRBV28 and J usage is TRBJ1-5; unclear D gene. The CDR3 is CASSYPSTHSNQPQHF. The DNA for the CDR3 is TGTGCCAGCAGTTACCCCTCGACACATAGCAATCAGCCCCAGCATTTT. The full variable domain, completed using reference TRBV28 and TRBJ1-5, is DVKVTQSSRYLVKRTGEKVFLECVQDMDHENMFWYRQDPGLGLRLIYFSYDVKMKEKGDIPEGYSVSREKKERFSLILESASTNQTSMYLCASSYPSTHSNQPQHFGDGTRLSIL.